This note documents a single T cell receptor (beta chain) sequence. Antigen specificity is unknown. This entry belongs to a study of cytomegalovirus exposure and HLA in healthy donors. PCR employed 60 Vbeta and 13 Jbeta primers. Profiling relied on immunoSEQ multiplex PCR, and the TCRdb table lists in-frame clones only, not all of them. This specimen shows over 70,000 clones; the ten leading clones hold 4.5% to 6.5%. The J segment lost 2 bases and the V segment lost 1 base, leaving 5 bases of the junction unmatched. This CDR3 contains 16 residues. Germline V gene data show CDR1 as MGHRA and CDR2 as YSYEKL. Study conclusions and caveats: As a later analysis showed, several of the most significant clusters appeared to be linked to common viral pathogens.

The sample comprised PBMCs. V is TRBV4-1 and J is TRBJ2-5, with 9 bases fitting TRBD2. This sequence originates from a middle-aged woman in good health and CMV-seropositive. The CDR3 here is CASSQVPAGGQETQYF. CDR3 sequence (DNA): TGCGCCAGCAGCCAAGTTCCAGCGGGGGGACAAGAGACCCAGTACTTC.